This T cell receptor beta chain originates from a study of T cells of healthy individuals. This clonotype was picked up many times. MiXCR, applied by TCRdb to the 5' RACE reads, yields one record per CDR3 protein. The sample shows about 82,000 distinct CDR3 sequences, about 5% of them seen only once. The CDR3 runs to 15 residues. J lost 5 bases, V lost 5 bases, and 9 bases had no gene match. Per the germline V gene, CDR1 is DFQATT and CDR2 is SNEGSKA (reference sequence). The TCR was taken from a female donor in good health. V usage is TRBV20-1 and J usage is TRBJ1-5; TRBD1 aligns across 10 bases. The CDR3 coding sequence is TGCAGTGCTTACTCGTGGGGACAGGGGCATCAGCCCCAGCATTTT. Translated, it gives CSAYSWGQGHQPQHF.